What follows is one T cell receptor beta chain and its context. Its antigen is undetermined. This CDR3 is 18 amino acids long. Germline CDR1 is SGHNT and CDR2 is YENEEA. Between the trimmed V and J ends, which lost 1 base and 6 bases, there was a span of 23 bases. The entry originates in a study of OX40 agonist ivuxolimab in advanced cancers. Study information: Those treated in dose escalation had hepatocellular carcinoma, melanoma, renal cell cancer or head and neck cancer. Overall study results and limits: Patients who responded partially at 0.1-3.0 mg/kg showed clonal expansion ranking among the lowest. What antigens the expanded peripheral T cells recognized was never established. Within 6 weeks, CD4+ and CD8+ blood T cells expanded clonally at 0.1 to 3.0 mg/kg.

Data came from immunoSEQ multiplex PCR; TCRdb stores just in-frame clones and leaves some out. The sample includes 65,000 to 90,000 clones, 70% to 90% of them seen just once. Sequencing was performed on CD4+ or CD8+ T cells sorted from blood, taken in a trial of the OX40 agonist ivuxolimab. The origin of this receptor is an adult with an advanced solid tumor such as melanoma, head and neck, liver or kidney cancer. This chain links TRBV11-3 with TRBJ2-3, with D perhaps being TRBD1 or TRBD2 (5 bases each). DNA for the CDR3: TGTGCCAGCAGCTTAGGTCGGCGCAGCGAGGGGCGTGGGGATACGCAGTATTTT. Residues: CASSLGRRSEGRGDTQYF.